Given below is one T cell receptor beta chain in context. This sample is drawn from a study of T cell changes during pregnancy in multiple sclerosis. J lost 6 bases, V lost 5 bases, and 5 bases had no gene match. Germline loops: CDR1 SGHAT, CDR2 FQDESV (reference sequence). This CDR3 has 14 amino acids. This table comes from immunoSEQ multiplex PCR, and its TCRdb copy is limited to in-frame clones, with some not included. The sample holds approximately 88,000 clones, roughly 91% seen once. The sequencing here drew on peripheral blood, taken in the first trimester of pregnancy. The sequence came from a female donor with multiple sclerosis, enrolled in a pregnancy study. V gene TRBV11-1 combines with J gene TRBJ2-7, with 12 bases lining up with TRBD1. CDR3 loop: CASSRWGQGAEQYF. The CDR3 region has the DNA TGTGCCAGCAGCCGTTGGGGACAGGGGGCCGAGCAGTACTTC.